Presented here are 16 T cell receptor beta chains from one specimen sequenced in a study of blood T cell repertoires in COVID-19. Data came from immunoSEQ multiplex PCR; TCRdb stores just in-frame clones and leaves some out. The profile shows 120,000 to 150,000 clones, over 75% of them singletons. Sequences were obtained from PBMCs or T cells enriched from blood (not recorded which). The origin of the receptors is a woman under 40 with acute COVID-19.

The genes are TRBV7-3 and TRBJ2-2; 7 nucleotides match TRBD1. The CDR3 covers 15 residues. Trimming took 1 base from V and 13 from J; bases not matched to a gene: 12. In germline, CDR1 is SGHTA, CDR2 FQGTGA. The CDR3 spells CASSLIPGTQGRLFF. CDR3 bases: TGTGCCAGCAGCTTAATTCCGGGGACACAGGGGCGGCTGTTTTTT.

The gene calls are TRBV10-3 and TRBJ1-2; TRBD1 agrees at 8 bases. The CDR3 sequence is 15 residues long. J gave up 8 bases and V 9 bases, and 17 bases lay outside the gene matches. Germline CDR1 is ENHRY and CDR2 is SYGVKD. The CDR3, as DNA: TGTGCCATTCTCCCCCAGGGGGCGCTTACCCAAGGCTACACCTTC. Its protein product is CAILPQGALTQGYTF.

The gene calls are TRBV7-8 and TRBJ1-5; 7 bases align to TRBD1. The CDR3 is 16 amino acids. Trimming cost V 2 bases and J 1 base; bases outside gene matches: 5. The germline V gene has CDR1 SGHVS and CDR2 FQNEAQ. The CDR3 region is CASSLFSQGSNQPQHF. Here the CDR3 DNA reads TGTGCCAGCAGCTTATTTTCACAGGGGAGCAATCAGCCCCAGCATTTT.

This CDR3 reads CASRRASEAFF. The CDR3 coding sequence is TGTGCCAGTCGCAGGGCGTCTGAAGCTTTCTTT. The chain is built from TRBV19 and TRBJ1-1, with D perhaps matching TRBD1 (5 bases). The CDR3 runs 11 residues. CDR1 is LNHDA and CDR2 is SQIVND in the germline V gene (reference sequence). The V and J ends lost 8 bases and 6 bases respectively, with 10 bases between them.

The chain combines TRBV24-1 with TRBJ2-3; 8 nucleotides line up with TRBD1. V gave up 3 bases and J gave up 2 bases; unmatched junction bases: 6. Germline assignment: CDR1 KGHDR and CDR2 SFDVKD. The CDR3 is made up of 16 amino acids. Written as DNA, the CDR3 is TGTGCCACCAGTGATCCAGGGGGCTCCTCCACAGATACGCAGTATTTT. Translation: CATSDPGGSSTDTQYF.

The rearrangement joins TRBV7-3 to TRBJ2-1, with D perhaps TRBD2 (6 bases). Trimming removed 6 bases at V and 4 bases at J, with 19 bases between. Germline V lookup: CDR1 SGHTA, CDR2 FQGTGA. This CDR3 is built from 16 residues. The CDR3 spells CASSQMVASDYNEQFF. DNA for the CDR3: TGTGCCAGCAGTCAGATGGTCGCTAGCGATTACAATGAGCAGTTCTTC.

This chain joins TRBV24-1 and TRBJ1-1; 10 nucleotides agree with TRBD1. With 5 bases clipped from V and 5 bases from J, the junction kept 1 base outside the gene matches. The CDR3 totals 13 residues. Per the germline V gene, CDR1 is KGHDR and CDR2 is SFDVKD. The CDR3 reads CATSGTGGTEAFF. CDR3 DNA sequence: TGTGCCACCAGTGGGACAGGGGGTACTGAAGCTTTCTTT.

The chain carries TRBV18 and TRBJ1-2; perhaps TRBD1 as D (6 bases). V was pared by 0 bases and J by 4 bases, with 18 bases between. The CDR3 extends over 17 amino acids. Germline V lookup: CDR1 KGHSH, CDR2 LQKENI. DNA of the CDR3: TGTGCCAGCTCACCACCAGGCAGGGGAACCCCTCTCTATGGCTACACCTTC. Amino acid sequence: CASSPPGRGTPLYGYTF.

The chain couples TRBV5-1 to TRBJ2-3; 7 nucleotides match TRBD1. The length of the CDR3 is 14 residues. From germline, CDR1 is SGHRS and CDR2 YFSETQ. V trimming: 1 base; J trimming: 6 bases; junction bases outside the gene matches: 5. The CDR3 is CASSLYTGADTQYF. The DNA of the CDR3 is TGCGCCAGCAGCTTGTATACAGGGGCCGATACGCAGTATTTT.

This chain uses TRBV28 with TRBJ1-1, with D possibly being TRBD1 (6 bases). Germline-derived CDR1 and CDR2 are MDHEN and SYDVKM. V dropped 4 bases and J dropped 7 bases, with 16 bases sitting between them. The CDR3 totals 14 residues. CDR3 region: CASSSVSGGREAFF. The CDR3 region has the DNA TGTGCCAGCAGTTCGGTTAGCGGGGGCCGTGAAGCTTTCTTT.

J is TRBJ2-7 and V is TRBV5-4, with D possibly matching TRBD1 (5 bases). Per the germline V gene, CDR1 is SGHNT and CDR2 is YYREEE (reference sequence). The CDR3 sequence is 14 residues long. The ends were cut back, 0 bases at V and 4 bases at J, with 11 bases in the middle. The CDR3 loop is CASSLGGFGYEQYF. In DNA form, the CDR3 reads TGTGCCAGCAGCTTGGGGGGCTTTGGATACGAGCAGTACTTC.

CDR3 region: CASSQGAGDEKLFF. The CDR3 DNA follows: TGTGCCAGCAGCCAAGGGGCAGGGGATGAAAAACTGTTTTTT. This sequence joins TRBV3-1 (or the pseudogene TRBV3-2) and TRBJ1-4; D might be TRBD1 (6 bases). The length of the CDR3 is 14 residues. From germline, CDR1 is LGHDT and CDR2 YNNKEL (reference sequence). V was cut by 1 base and J by 6 bases, with 9 bases left in between.

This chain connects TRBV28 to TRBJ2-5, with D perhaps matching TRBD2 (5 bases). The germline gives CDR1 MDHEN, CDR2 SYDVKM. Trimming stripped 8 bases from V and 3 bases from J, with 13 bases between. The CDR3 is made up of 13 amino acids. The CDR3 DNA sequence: TGTGCCAGCCGAAAGACTAATGAAGAGACCCAGTACTTC. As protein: CASRKTNEETQYF.

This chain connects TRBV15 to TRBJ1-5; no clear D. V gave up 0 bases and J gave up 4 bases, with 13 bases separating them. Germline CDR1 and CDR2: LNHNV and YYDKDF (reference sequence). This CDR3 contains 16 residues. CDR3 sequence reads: CATSRERAAGNQPQHF. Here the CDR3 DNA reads TGTGCCACCAGCAGAGAAAGGGCGGCGGGGAATCAGCCCCAGCATTTT.

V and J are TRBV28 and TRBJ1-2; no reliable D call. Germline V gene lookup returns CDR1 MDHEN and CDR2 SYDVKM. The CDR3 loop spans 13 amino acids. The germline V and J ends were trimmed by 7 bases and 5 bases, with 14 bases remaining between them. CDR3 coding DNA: TGTGCCAGCACGCCCGCAGAGCGGTATGGCTACACCTTC. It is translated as CASTPAERYGYTF.

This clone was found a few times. In nucleotides, the CDR3 is TGTGCCAGCTCACCACCGTCTGTGACGGGAGGCTCTGGGGCCAACGTCCTGACTTTC. Amino acid sequence: CASSPPSVTGGSGANVLTF. The J gene is TRBJ2-6, the V gene TRBV18, with 7 bases fitting TRBD2. The CDR3 extends over 19 amino acids. Germline assignment: CDR1 KGHSH and CDR2 LQKENI. J gave up 0 bases and V 0 bases, and 8 bases lay outside the gene matches.